This TCR beta chain was identified during a study of T cells in Graves' hyperthyroidism and ophthalmopathy. About the research overall: Blood from the periphery was taken at initial diagnosis, before any treatment. Study-wide points: A model built on 13 V-J features separated ophthalmopathy from stable hyperthyroidism. Model predictions of ophthalmopathy came a median approximately 6 months before onset.

On this clonotype itself: What it recognizes is unknown.

Between the trimmed V and J ends, which lost 7 bases and 4 bases, there was a span of 17 bases. The germline V gene encodes CDR1 LNHDA and CDR2 SQIVND (reference sequence). The CDR3 runs 15 residues. It was RNA transcripts that yielded the amplified TCR beta CDR3 regions. A set of HTBI primers served as the primers for a first-round RT-PCR of the TCR CDR3. One entry per CDR3 protein results from TCRdb running MiXCR on the multiplex PCR reads. The table lists more than 450,000 distinct CDR3 sequences, less than 20% of them singletons, with roughly 47% in the top ten. Under 3 months was the duration of disease in ophthalmopathy patients, who also had a Clinical Activity Score of at least 3 and a NOSPECS grade of at least 4.

This chain uses TRBV19 with TRBJ2-1, with D perhaps assigned TRBD1 or TRBD2 (5 bases each). This TCR was sampled from a man in his forties with Graves' ophthalmopathy. Sequencing input: blood. CDR3 nucleotides: TGTGCCAGTACCTCTTTGGGGGAGCCATACAATGAGCAGTTCTTC. This sequence encodes CASTSLGEPYNEQFF.